The 9 T cell receptor beta chains below come from one sample, sequenced in a study of blood T cells in healthy people across ages. A second PCR, run for roughly 7 to 12 cycles, used a sample-barcoded 5' primer plus a J-beta primer mix. TCRdb analysed the 5' RACE reads with MiXCR anew, one entry per CDR3 protein. The table shows 710,000 or so distinct CDR3 sequences, with about 32% occurring only once. Sequencing was performed on blood. These receptors were obtained from a woman aged 80 or older in good health.

Ten or more counts support this clonotype. V and J are TRBV12-3 or TRBV12-4 and TRBJ1-1; 9 bases line up with TRBD1. The CDR3 covers 14 residues. J gave up 4 bases and V 6 bases, and 6 bases lay outside the gene matches. CDR3: CASRRTGDSTEAFF. In DNA, the CDR3 is TGTGCCAGCAGAAGGACAGGGGACAGCACTGAAGCTTTCTTT.

The gene calls are TRBV20-1 and TRBJ2-1, with D maybe TRBD2 (5 bases). This CDR3 contains 13 residues. Trimming took 3 bases from V and 7 from J, leaving 13 bases between them. Germline loops: CDR1 DFQATT, CDR2 SNEGSKA (reference sequence). CDR3 coding DNA: TGCAGTGCTAGGGACTTTCGGTCTAATGAGCAGTTCTTC. Residues: CSARDFRSNEQFF.

This clonotype was observed a few times. This may be a read error, as it is one base from a much larger clone. The CDR3 loop reads CACSVRWTGTDEQYF. In DNA form, the CDR3 reads TGTGCCTGCAGCGTGAGATGGACAGGGACGGATGAGCAGTACTTC. This chain links TRBV7-3 with TRBJ2-7; the match to TRBD1 covers 8 bases. The CDR3 is made up of 15 amino acids. Germline CDR1 and CDR2: SGHTA and FQGTGA. The full variable domain, completed using reference TRBV7-3 and TRBJ2-7, is GAGVSQTPSNKVTEKGKYVELRCDPISGHTALYWYRQSLGQGPEFLIYFQGTGAADDSGLPNDRFFAVRPEGSVSTLKIQRTERGDSAVYLCACSVRWTGTDEQYFGPGTRLTVT.

Ten or more counts support this clonotype. The rearrangement links TRBV9 to TRBJ1-2; TRBD1 matches at 7 bases. Per the germline V gene, CDR1 is SGDLS and CDR2 is YYNGEE. The J segment lost 4 bases and the V segment lost 2 bases, leaving 8 bases of the junction unmatched. The CDR3 consists of 15 residues. This CDR3 is CASSVNVRDSYGYTF. The CDR3, as DNA: TGTGCCAGCAGCGTGAACGTCCGGGACAGCTATGGCTACACCTTC.

This chain uses TRBV6-2 or TRBV6-3 with TRBJ2-2, with TRBD2 as a possible D gene (6 bases). Germline CDR1 and CDR2: MNHEY and SVGEGT. The CDR3 covers 17 residues. Deletions cut 5 bases from V and 2 bases from J, with 18 bases between. The CDR3 DNA reads TGTGCCAGCAGTACCTCTAGGGCGGGGAGCAACACCGGGGAGCTGTTTTTT. Translated: CASSTSRAGSNTGELFF.

This clonotype was observed many times. The chain has TRBV4-1 and TRBJ2-7; no clear D gene. V shed 0 bases and J shed 3 bases, with 24 bases lying between them. Germline assignment: CDR1 MGHRA and CDR2 YSYEKL. CDR3 size: 19 residues. The CDR3 loop is CASSQDSSERTVSRYEQYF. The CDR3 DNA follows: TGCGCCAGCAGCCAAGATAGTTCCGAGAGGACGGTTTCCCGCTACGAGCAGTACTTC.

This clonotype was seen many times. This sequence joins TRBV18 and TRBJ1-5, with a tentative D call TRBD1 (5 bases). The germline CDR1 and CDR2 sequences are KGHSH and LQKENI. Trimming took off 2 bases at V and 4 bases at J, with 9 bases between the two ends. The CDR3 is made up of 14 amino acids. In DNA form, the CDR3 reads TGTGCCAGCTCACCAGGCGCAGGGAATCAGCCCCAGCATTTT. Protein: CASSPGAGNQPQHF.

This clonotype was seen ten or more times. This chain connects TRBV30 to TRBJ2-7; the D is unclear. CDR1 is GTSNPN, CDR2 SVGIG, per germline (reference sequence). The CDR3 has 13 amino acids. Trimming left V 3 bases short and J 2 bases short, with 11 bases between. The DNA for the CDR3 is TGTGCCTGGAGCGCCGGGCAGGCCTACGAGCAGTACTTC. Protein: CAWSAGQAYEQYF.

The V gene is TRBV11-2, the J gene TRBJ1-4; 7 nucleotides agree with TRBD1. The germline gives CDR1 SGHAT, CDR2 FQNNGV. The CDR3 is 15 amino acids. The V gene end was trimmed by 6 bases and the J gene end by 4 bases; junction bases not matched to a gene: 8. The CDR3, as DNA: TGTGCCAGCAGTCCTACAGGGGCGGATAATGAAAAACTGTTTTTT. Protein sequence: CASSPTGADNEKLFF.